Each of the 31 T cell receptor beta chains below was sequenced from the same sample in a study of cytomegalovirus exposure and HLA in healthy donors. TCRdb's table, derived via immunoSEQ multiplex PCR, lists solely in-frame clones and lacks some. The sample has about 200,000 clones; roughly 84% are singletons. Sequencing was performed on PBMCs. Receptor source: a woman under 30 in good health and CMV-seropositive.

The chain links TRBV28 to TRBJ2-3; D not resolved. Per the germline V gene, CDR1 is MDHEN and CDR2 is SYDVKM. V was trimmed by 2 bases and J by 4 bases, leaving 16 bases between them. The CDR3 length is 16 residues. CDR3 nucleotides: TGTGCCAGCAGTTTACAGGCCTCCTTTTCCGCAGATACGCAGTATTTT. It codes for CASSLQASFSADTQYF. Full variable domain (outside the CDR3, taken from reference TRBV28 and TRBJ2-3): DVKVTQSSRYLVKRTGEKVFLECVQDMDHENMFWYRQDPGLGLRLIYFSYDVKMKEKGDIPEGYSVSREKKERFSLILESASTNQTSMYLCASSLQASFSADTQYFGPGTRLTVL.

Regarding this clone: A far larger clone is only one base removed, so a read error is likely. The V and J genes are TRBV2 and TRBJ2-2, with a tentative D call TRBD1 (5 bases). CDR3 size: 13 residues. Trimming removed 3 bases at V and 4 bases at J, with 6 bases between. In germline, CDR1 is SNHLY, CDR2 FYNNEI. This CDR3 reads CASSDRVTGELFF. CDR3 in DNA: TGTGCCAGCAGTGACAGGGTCACCGGGGAGCTGTTTTTT.

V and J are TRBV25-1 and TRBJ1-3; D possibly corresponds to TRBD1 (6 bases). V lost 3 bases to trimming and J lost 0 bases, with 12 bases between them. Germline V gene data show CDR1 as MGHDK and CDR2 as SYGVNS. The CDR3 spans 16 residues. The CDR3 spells CASSETGLGSGNTIYF. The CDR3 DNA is TGTGCCAGCAGTGAGACAGGCCTGGGCTCTGGAAACACCATATATTTT.

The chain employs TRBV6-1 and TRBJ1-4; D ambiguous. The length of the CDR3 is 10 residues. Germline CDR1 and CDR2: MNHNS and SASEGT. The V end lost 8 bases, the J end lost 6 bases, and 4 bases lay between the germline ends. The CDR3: CASRYEKLFF. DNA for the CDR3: TGTGCCAGCCGGTATGAAAAACTGTTTTTT.

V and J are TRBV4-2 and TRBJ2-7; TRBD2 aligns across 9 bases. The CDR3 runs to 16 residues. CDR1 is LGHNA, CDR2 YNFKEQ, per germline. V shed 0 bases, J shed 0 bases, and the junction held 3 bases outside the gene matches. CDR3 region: CASSQDATSGSYEQYF. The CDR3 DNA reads TGTGCCAGCAGCCAAGATGCGACTAGCGGCTCCTACGAGCAGTACTTC.

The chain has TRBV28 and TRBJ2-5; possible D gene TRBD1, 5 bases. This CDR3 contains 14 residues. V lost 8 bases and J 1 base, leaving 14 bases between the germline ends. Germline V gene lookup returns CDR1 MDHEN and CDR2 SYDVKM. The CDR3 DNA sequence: TGTGCCAGCCTTCTGCAGGGCGGCCAAGAGACCCAGTACTTC. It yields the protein CASLLQGGQETQYF.

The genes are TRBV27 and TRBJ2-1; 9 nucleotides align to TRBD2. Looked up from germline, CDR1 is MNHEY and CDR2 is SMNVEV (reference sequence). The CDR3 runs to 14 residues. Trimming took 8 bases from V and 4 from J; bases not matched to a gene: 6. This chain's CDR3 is CASLEREAYNEQFF. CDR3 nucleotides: TGTGCCAGCCTCGAGCGGGAGGCATACAATGAGCAGTTCTTC.

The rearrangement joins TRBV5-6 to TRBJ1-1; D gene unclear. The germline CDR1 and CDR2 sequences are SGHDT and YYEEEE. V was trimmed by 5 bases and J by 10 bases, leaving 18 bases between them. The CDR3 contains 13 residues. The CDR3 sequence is CASRNSLIQGAFF. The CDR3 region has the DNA TGTGCCAGCAGAAACAGTTTAATCCAAGGAGCTTTCTTT.

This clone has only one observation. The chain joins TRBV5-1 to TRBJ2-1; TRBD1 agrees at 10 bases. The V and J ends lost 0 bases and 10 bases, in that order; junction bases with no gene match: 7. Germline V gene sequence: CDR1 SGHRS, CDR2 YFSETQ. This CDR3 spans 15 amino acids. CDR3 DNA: TGCGCCAGCAGCTTGGGGGGACAGGGGTTCGACGAGCAGTTCTTC. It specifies CASSLGGQGFDEQFF.

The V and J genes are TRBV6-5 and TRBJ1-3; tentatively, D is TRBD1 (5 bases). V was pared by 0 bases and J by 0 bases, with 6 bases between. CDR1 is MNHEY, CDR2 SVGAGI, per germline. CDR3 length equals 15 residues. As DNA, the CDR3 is TGTGCCAGCAGTTACTCGGGGGGCTCTGGAAACACCATATATTTT. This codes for CASSYSGGSGNTIYF.

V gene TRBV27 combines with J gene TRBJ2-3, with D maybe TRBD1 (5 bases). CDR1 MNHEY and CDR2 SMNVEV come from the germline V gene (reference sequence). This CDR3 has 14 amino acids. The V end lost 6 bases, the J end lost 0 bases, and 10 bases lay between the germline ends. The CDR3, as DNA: TGTGCCAGCAGGACAGCTCTTAGCACAGATACGCAGTATTTT. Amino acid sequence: CASRTALSTDTQYF.

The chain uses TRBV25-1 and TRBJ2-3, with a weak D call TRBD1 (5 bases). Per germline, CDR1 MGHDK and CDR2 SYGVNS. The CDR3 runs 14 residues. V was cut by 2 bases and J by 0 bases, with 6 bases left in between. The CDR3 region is CASSETGSTDTQYF. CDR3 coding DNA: TGTGCCAGCAGTGAAACAGGAAGCACAGATACGCAGTATTTT.

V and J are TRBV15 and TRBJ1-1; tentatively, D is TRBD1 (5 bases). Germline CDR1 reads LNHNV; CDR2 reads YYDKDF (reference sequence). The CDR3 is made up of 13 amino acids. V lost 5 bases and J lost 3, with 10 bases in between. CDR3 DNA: TGTGCCACCAGCCAGGGCGTGGACACTGAAGCTTTCTTT. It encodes CATSQGVDTEAFF.

CDR3 DNA: TGTGCCAGCAGCGGACTAGCCCTCACCTACGAGCAGTACTTC. Its protein is CASSGLALTYEQYF. The chain carries TRBV7-9 and TRBJ2-7; 8 positions match TRBD2. This CDR3 region has 14 residues. Trimming took 5 bases from V and 2 from J; bases not matched to a gene: 5. CDR1 is SEHNR and CDR2 is FQNEAQ in the germline V gene (reference sequence).

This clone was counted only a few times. The CDR3: CASSQPDFSNQPQHF. The CDR3 DNA follows: TGCGCCAGCAGCCAACCCGACTTTAGCAATCAGCCCCAGCATTTT. V and J are TRBV4-1 and TRBJ1-5; D unclear. There are 15 residues in the CDR3. Germline V CDR1 and CDR2: MGHRA, YSYEKL. The germline V and J ends were trimmed by 2 bases and 0 bases, with 8 bases remaining between them.

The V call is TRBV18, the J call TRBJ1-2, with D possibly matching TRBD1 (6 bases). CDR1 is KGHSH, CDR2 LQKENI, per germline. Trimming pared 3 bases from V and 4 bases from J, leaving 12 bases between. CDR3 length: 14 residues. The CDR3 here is CASSPGGQSYGYTF. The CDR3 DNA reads TGTGCCAGCTCACCCGGAGGACAGAGCTATGGCTACACCTTC.

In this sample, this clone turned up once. Here the CDR3 reads CASSLYRREETQYF. CDR3 nucleotide sequence: TGTGCCAGCAGCTTATATCGCAGGGAAGAGACCCAGTACTTC. The J gene is TRBJ2-5, the V gene TRBV7-9; a weak D match, TRBD1 (5 bases). Germline CDR1 SEHNR, CDR2 FQNEAQ (reference sequence). There are 14 residues in the CDR3. V was cut by 2 bases and J by 3 bases, with 10 bases left in between.

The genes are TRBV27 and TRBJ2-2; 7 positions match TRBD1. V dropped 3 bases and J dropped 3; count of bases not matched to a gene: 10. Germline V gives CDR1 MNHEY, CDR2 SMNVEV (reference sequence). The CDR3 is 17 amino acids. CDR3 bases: TGTGCCAGCAGTTTGACAGGGAAAAGCCTCGACACCGGGGAGCTGTTTTTT. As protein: CASSLTGKSLDTGELFF.

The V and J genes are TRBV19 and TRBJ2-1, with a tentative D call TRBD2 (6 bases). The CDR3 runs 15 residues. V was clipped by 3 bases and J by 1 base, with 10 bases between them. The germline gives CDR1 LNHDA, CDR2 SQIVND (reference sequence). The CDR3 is CASSISGPSYNEQFF. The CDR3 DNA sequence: TGTGCCAGTAGTATTAGCGGCCCATCCTACAATGAGCAGTTCTTC.

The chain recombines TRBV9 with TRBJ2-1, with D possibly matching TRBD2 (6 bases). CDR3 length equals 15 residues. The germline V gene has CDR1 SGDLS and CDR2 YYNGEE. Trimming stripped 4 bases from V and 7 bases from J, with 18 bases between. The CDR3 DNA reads TGTGCCAGCAGCTCTTCCGGGACTCTAAGGAATGAGCAGTTCTTC. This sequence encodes CASSSSGTLRNEQFF.

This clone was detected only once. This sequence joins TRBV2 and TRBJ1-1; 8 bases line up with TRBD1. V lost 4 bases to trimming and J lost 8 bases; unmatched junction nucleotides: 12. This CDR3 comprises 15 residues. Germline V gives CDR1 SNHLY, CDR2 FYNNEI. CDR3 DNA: TGTGCCAGCAGTGTGCGTCCCGGGACAGGTTCGGAAGCTTTCTTT. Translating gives CASSVRPGTGSEAFF.

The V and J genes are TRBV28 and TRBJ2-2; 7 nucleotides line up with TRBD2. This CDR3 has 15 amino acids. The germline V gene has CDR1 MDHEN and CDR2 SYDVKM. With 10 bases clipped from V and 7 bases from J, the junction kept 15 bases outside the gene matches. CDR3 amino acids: CATALWREFLGELFF. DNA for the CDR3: TGTGCCACCGCCCTCTGGCGGGAGTTCCTCGGGGAGCTGTTTTTT.

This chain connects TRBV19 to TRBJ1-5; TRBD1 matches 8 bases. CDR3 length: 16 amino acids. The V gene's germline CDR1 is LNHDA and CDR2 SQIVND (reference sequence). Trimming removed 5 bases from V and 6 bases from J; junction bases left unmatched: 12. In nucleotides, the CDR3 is TGTGCCAGTAGTCCACTGACAGGGGCGGTCGGTCAGCCCCAGCATTTT. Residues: CASSPLTGAVGQPQHF.

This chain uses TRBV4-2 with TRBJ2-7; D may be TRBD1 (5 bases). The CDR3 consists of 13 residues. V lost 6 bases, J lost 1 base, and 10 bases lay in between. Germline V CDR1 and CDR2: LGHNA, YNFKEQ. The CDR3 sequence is CASSNQGSYEQYF. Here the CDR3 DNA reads TGTGCCAGCAGTAACCAGGGTTCCTACGAGCAGTACTTC.

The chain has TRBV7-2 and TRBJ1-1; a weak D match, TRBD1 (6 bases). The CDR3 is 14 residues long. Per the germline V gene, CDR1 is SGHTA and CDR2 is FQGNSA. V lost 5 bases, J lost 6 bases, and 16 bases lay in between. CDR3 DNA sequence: TGTGCCAGCAGCCTCGCCGGACAGAGTCCTGAAGCTTTCTTT. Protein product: CASSLAGQSPEAFF.

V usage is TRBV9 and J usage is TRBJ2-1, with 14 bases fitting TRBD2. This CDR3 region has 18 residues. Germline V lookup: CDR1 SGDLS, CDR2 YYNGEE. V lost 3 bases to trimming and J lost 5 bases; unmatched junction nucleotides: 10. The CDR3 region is CASSEGLAGVAVDNEQFF. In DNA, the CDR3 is TGTGCCAGCAGCGAGGGACTAGCGGGAGTGGCGGTCGACAATGAGCAGTTCTTC.

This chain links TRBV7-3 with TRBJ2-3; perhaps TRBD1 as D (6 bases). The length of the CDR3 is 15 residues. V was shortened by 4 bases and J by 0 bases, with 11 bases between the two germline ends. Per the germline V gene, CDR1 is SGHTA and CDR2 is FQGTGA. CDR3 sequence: CASSWGPPSTDTQYF. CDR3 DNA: TGTGCCAGCAGCTGGGGGCCACCAAGCACAGATACGCAGTATTTT. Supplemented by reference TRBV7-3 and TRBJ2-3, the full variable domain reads GAGVSQTPSNKVTEKGKYVELRCDPISGHTALYWYRQSLGQGPEFLIYFQGTGAADDSGLPNDRFFAVRPEGSVSTLKIQRTERGDSAVYLCASSWGPPSTDTQYFGPGTRLTVL.

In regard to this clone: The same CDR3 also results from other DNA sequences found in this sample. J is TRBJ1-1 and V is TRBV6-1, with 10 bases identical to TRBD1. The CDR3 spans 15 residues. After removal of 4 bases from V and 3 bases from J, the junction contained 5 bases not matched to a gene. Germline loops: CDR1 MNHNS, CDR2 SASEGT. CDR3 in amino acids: CASSGTGGWDTEAFF. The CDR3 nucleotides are TGTGCCAGCAGTGGGACAGGGGGATGGGACACTGAAGCTTTCTTT.

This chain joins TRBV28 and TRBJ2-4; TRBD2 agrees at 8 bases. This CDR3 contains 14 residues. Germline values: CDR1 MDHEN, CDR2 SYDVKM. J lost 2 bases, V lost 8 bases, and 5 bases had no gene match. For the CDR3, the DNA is TGTGCCAGCGTCGCGGGAGGTTCCAAAAACATTCAGTACTTC. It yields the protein CASVAGGSKNIQYF. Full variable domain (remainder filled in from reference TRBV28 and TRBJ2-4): DVKVTQSSRYLVKRTGEKVFLECVQDMDHENMFWYRQDPGLGLRLIYFSYDVKMKEKGDIPEGYSVSREKKERFSLILESASTNQTSMYLCASVAGGSKNIQYFGAGTRLSVL.

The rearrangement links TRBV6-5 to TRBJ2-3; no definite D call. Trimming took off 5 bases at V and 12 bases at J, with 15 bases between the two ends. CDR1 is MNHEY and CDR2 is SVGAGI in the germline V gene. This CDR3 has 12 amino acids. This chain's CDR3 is CASSPSLVSQYF. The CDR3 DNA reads TGTGCCAGCAGTCCCTCTTTAGTTTCTCAGTATTTT.

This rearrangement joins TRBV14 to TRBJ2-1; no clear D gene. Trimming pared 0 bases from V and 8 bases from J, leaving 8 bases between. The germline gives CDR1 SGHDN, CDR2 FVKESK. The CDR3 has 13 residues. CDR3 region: CASSQDLQDEQFF. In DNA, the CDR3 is TGTGCCAGCAGCCAAGATCTGCAGGATGAGCAGTTCTTC.